This T cell receptor (beta chain) was captured by sequencing in a study of blood T cell repertoires in COVID-19. Using immunoSEQ multiplex PCR, the repertoire was profiled, and TCRdb retains in-frame clones only, with some absent. The sample has 160,000 or so clones, roughly 84% seen once; the top ten hold around a sixth. Germline V gene lookup returns CDR1 SNHLY and CDR2 FYNNEI. The CDR3 length is 14 residues. With 3 bases clipped from V and 6 bases from J, the junction kept 2 bases outside the gene matches. The receptor's source is a man in his 60s who had recovered from COVID-19. Source material: PBMCs or T cells enriched from blood (not recorded which). The gene calls are TRBV2 and TRBJ1-1; 12 nucleotides match TRBD1. CDR3 amino acids: CASSEGTGGPEAFF. The CDR3 nucleotides read TGTGCCAGCAGTGAGGGGACAGGGGGCCCTGAAGCTTTCTTT.